The 9 T cell receptor beta chains reported below all come from one sample, sequenced in a study of T cells in narcolepsy. TCRdb's copy holds only in-frame clones and misses some; the assay was immunoSEQ multiplex PCR. The sample yields tens of thousands of clones, approximately 85% seen once. The sequencing input was CD45RA- memory CD4+ T cells from PBMCs. All receptors derive from a human donor with narcolepsy.

V gene TRBV4-3 combines with J gene TRBJ2-1, with 9 bases lining up with TRBD2. CDR1 and CDR2 from the germline V gene are LGHNA and YSLEER. J gave up 5 bases and V 0 bases, and 11 bases lay outside the gene matches. This CDR3 contains 18 residues. In nucleotides, the CDR3 is TGCGCCAGCAGCCAAGACCCATTGAGCGGGGGGCTCCACAATGAGCAGTTCTTC. Its translation: CASSQDPLSGGLHNEQFF.

The chain combines TRBV7-9 with TRBJ2-7; 14 nucleotides align to TRBD2. Unmatched junction bases numbered 8, after V lost 2 bases and J lost 5 bases. Germline V gene data show CDR1 as SEHNR and CDR2 as FQNEAQ (reference sequence). This CDR3 has 17 residues. CDR3 sequence reads: CASSLSGLAGDSDEQYF. The CDR3 DNA is TGTGCCAGCAGCTTATCGGGACTAGCGGGAGATTCTGACGAGCAGTACTTC.

This clone has just one count. The chain joins TRBV5-1 to TRBJ2-5; tentatively, D is TRBD1 or TRBD2 (5 bases each). Germline lookup yields CDR1 SGHRS and CDR2 YFSETQ. V lost 8 bases, J lost 1 base, and 21 bases lay in between. The CDR3 spans 16 residues. CDR3 residues: CASGRDGNWLQETQYF. DNA for the CDR3: TGCGCCAGTGGCCGGGACGGCAACTGGCTCCAAGAGACCCAGTACTTC. The full variable domain, rest sourced from reference TRBV5-1 and TRBJ2-5, is KAGVTQTPRYLIKTRGQQVTLSCSPISGHRSVSWYQQTPGQGLQFLFEYFSETQRNKGNFPGRFSGRQFSNSRSEMNVSTLELGDSALYLCASGRDGNWLQETQYFGPGTRLLVL.

The genes are TRBV19 and TRBJ2-7; TRBD2 might be the D (6 bases). The V gene lost 8 bases and the J gene lost 3 bases, with 11 bases spanning the gap. The CDR3 loop spans 12 amino acids. Germline V gene sequence: CDR1 LNHDA, CDR2 SQIVND (reference sequence). The CDR3, as DNA: TGTGCCAGTGGCACGGGGGACTACGAGCAGTACTTC. Encoded protein: CASGTGDYEQYF.

This clone occurred once. This chain links TRBV5-1 with TRBJ2-1, with TRBD2 matching over 10 bases. CDR1 is SGHRS, CDR2 YFSETQ, per germline. The trim removed 2 bases at V and 8 bases at J, leaving 4 bases unmatched. This CDR3 has 14 amino acids. DNA of the CDR3: TGCGCCAGCAGCTTAGGCCTAGCGGGAGATGAGCAGTTCTTC. This sequence encodes CASSLGLAGDEQFF.

The chain joins TRBV18 to TRBJ2-1; D gene ambiguous. The CDR3 length is 12 residues. The germline V gene has CDR1 KGHSH and CDR2 LQKENI. The V and J ends lost 8 bases and 6 bases respectively, with 11 bases between them. Here the CDR3 reads CASALTRNEQFF. The CDR3 region has the DNA TGTGCCAGCGCGCTGACTCGCAATGAGCAGTTCTTC.

The chain couples TRBV7-3 to TRBJ2-2; TRBD1 matches at 7 bases. V lost 9 bases, J lost 7 bases, and 11 bases stayed unmatched. The CDR3 consists of 14 residues. Germline V gene lookup returns CDR1 SGHTA and CDR2 FQGTGA. The CDR3 is CASKRDRTHGELFF. In DNA form, the CDR3 reads TGTGCCAGTAAACGGGACAGAACACACGGGGAGCTGTTTTTT.

This chain connects TRBV10-1 to TRBJ2-1, with 10 bases that match TRBD1. V shed 3 bases, J shed 6 bases, and the junction held 11 bases outside the gene matches. The CDR3 consists of 17 residues. Per germline, CDR1 WNHNN and CDR2 SYGVQD (reference sequence). The chain's CDR3 is CASSDTLSGTGANEQFF. CDR3 nucleotide sequence: TGCGCCAGCAGTGATACCCTATCCGGGACAGGGGCCAATGAGCAGTTCTTC.

This clone has just a few counts. V usage is TRBV6-1 and J usage is TRBJ2-7; 8 bases agree with TRBD1. The germline V gene encodes CDR1 MNHNS and CDR2 SASEGT. This CDR3 contains 13 residues. V was clipped by 4 bases and J by 3 bases; unmatched bases: 2. CDR3 DNA: TGTGCCAGCAGTGCGGGACAGGACTACGAGCAGTACTTC. Translated, it gives CASSAGQDYEQYF.